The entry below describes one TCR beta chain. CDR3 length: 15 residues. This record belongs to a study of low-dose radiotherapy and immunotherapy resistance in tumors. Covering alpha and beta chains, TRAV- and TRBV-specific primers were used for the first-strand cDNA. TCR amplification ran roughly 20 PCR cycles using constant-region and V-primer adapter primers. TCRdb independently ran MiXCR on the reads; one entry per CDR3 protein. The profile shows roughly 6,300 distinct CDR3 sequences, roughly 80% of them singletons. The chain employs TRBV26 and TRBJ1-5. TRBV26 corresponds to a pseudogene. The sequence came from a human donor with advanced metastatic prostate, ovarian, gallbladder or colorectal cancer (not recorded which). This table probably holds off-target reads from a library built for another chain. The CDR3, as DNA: TGTGCCAGCAGTGGGGCCCAGGAGGGCAATCAGCCCCAGCATTTT. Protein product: CASSGAQEGNQPQHF.